The entry that follows covers one TCR beta chain sequence. Per germline, CDR1 LNHDA and CDR2 SQIVND (reference sequence). This CDR3 region has 14 residues. V gave up 2 bases and J gave up 5 bases; unmatched junction bases: 2. These data originate in a study of blood T cell repertoires in COVID-19. The overall study: Samples representing acute and convalescent COVID-19 were sourced from the United States, Italy and Spain. T cells, B-cell-depleted T cells, or PBMCs supplied cDNA or gDNA.

Across under 25 US areas, participants ranged in age from 18 to 89 years. Sequencing used immunoSEQ multiplex PCR; TCRdb keeps in-frame clones, though not all of them. The sample includes 250,000 or so clones, just under 90% seen only once; the top ten take over 4%. The specimen sequenced was PBMCs or T cells enriched from blood (not recorded which). This chain connects TRBV19 to TRBJ2-2; 7 bases are shared with TRBD2. The receptor comes from a woman in her twenties or thirties with acute COVID-19. In DNA form, the CDR3 reads TGTGCCAGTAGTATACTAGCGGAGACCGGGGAGCTGTTTTTT. It specifies CASSILAETGELFF.